The 9 T cell receptor beta chains listed next were all sequenced from one sample in a study of T-cell reconstitution after alpha-beta-depleted transplantation in children. Preparing the TCRbeta library involved the use of unique molecular identifiers. Each CDR3 protein gets one entry after TCRdb re-called the PCR reads with MiXCR. The data show about 480,000 distinct CDR3 sequences, around 13% seen once. Sequencing was performed on PBMCs from the stem cell graft donor, taken from the stem cell graft. Source of these receptors: a human donor who donated a stem cell graft to a child with combined immunodeficiency.

The gene calls are TRBV29-1 and TRBJ2-7; TRBD2 matches at 14 bases. CDR1 is SQVTM, CDR2 ANQGSEA, per germline. This CDR3 contains 14 residues. J was trimmed by 2 bases and V by 5 bases; bases with no gene match: 2. DNA of the CDR3: TGCAGCGTTATGGGACTAGCGGGAGCCTACGAGCAGTACTTC. Encoded protein: CSVMGLAGAYEQYF.

This clonotype appeared a few times. The gene calls are TRBV12-3 or TRBV12-4 and TRBJ2-6; D call uncertain. The V gene lost 5 bases and the J gene lost 1 base, with 6 bases spanning the gap. The CDR3 sequence is 14 residues long. The CDR3 nucleotides are TGTGCCAGCAGTGCCTCATCTGGGGCCAACGTCCTGACTTTC. Its protein product is CASSASSGANVLTF.

CDR3 in amino acids: CASTPSGTALYGYTF. DNA of the CDR3: TGTGCCAGCACCCCCTCCGGGACAGCCCTCTATGGCTACACCTTC. The genes are TRBV7-9 and TRBJ1-2, with 7 bases aligning to TRBD1. Unmatched junction bases numbered 12, after V lost 7 bases and J lost 4 bases. The CDR3 loop spans 15 amino acids. CDR1 and CDR2 (germline): SEHNR, FQNEAQ (reference sequence).

This clonotype was observed once. V usage is TRBV7-9 and J usage is TRBJ2-5, with 7 bases lining up with TRBD1. Germline CDR1 is SEHNR and CDR2 is FQNEAQ (reference sequence). The length of the CDR3 is 17 residues. V lost 1 base, J lost 4 bases, and 12 bases stayed unmatched. This CDR3 reads CASSLGTSGGYRETQYF. The CDR3 nucleotides are TGTGCCAGCAGCTTAGGAACATCAGGGGGTTATCGAGAGACCCAGTACTTC.

This clonotype has more than one count but fewer than ten. This chain links TRBV5-1 with TRBJ1-1, with D possibly TRBD1 on 5 matching bases. This CDR3 has 14 amino acids. Germline-derived CDR1 and CDR2 are SGHRS and YFSETQ. The V and J ends lost 4 bases and 1 base respectively, with 11 bases between them. The CDR3 sequence: CASSRDQGNTEAFF. CDR3 sequence (DNA): TGCGCCAGCAGCCGGGACCAGGGGAACACTGAAGCTTTCTTT.

This clonotype was found once. The chain links TRBV18 to TRBJ2-1; 10 bases align to TRBD1. Germline V gene sequence: CDR1 KGHSH, CDR2 LQKENI. Trimming took 5 bases from V and 8 from J; bases not matched to a gene: 6. The CDR3 loop spans 14 amino acids. The CDR3 sequence is CASSMDRGTDEQFF. For the CDR3, the DNA is TGTGCCAGCTCAATGGACAGGGGGACCGATGAGCAGTTCTTC. Full variable domain (outside the CDR3, taken from reference TRBV18 and TRBJ2-1): NAGVMQNPRHLVRRRGQEARLRCSPMKGHSHVYWYRQLPEEGLKFMVYLQKENIIDESGMPKERFSAEFPKEGPSILRIQQVVRGDSAAYFCASSMDRGTDEQFFGPGTRLTVL.

This clonotype has ten or more counts. The genes are TRBV30 and TRBJ2-1; no firm D call. CDR1 is GTSNPN and CDR2 is SVGIG in the germline V gene (reference sequence). V lost 0 bases to trimming and J lost 4 bases, with 7 bases between them. CDR3 length: 13 residues. The CDR3, as DNA: TGTGCCTGGAGTGTATCCATTTACAATGAGCAGTTCTTC. This codes for CAWSVSIYNEQFF.

The rearrangement joins TRBV29-1 to TRBJ1-5, with 8 bases matching TRBD1. The J segment lost 8 bases and the V segment lost 7 bases, leaving 10 bases of the junction unmatched. From germline, CDR1 is SQVTM and CDR2 ANQGSEA. This CDR3 spans 13 amino acids. CDR3 amino acids: CSGGQAQPKPQHF. The CDR3, as DNA: TGCAGCGGGGGACAGGCACAACCGAAGCCCCAGCATTTT. The full variable domain, completed using reference TRBV29-1 and TRBJ1-5, is SAVISQKPSRDICQRGTSLTIQCQVDSQVTMMFWYRQQPGQSLTLIATANQGSEATYESGFVIDKFPISRPNLTFSTLTVSNMSPEDSSIYLCSGGQAQPKPQHFGDGTRLSIL.

This clonotype was detected many times. The V gene is TRBV12-3 or TRBV12-4, the J gene TRBJ1-1; D gene unclear. The CDR3 has 14 amino acids. V shed 1 base and J shed 1 base, with 7 bases lying between them. The CDR3 nucleotides are TGTGCCAGCAGTTTAGTCGGGTGGAACACTGAAGCTTTCTTT. Translating it yields CASSLVGWNTEAFF.